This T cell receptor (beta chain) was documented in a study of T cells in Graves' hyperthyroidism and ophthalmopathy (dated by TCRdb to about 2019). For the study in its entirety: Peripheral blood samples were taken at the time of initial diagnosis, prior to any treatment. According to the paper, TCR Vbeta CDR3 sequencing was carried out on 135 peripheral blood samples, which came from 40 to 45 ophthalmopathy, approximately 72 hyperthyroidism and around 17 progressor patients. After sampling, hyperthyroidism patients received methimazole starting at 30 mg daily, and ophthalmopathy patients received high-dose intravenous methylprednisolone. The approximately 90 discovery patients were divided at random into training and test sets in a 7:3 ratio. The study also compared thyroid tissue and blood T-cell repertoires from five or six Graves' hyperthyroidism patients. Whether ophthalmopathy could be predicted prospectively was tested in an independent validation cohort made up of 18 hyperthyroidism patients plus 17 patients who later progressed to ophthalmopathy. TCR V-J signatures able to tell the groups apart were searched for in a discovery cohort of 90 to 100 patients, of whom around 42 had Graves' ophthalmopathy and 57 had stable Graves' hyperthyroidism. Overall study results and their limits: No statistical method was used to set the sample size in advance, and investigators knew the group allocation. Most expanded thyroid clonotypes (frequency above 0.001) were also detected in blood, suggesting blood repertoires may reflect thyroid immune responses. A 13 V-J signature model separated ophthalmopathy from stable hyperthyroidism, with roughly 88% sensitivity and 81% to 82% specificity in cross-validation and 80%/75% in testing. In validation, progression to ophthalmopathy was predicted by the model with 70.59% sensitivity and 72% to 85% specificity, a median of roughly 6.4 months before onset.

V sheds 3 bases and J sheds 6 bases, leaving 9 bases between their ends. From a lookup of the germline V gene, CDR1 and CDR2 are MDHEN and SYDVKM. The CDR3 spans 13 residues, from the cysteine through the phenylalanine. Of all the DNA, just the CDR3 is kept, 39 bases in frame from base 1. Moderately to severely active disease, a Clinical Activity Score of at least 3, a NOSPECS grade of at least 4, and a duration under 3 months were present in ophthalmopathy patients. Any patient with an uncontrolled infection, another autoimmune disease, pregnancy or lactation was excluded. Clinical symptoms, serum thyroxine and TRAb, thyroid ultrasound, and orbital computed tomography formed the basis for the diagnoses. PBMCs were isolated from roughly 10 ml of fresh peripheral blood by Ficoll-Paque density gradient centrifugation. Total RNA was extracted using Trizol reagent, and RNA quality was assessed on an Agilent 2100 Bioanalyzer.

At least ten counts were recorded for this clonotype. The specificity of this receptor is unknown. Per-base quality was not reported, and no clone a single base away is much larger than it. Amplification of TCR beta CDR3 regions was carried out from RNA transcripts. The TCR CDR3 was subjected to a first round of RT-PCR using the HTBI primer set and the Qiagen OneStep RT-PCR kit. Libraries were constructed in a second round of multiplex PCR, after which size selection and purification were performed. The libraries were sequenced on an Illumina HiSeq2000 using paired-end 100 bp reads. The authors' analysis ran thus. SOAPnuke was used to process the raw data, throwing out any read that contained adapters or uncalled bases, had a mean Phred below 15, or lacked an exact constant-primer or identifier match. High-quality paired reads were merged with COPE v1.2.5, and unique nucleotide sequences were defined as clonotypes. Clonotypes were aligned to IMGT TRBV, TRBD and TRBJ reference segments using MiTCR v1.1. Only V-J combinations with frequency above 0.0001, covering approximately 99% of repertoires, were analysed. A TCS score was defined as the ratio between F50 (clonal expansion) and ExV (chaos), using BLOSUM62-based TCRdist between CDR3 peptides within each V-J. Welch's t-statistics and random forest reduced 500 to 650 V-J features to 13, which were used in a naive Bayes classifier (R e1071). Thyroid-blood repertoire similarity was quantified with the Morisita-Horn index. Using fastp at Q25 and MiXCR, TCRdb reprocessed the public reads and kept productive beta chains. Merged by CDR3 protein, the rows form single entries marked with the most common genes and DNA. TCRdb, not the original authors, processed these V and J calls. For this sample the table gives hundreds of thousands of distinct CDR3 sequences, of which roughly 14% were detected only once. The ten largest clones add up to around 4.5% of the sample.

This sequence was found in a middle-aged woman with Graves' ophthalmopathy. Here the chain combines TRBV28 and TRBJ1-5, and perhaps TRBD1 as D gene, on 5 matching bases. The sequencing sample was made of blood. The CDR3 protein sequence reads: CASSFAGSQPQHF. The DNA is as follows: TGTGCCAGCAGTTTCGCAGGGAGTCAGCCCCAGCATTTT. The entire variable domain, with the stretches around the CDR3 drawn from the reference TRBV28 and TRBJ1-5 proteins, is DVKVTQSSRYLVKRTGEKVFLECVQDMDHENMFWYRQDPGLGLRLIYFSYDVKMKEKGDIPEGYSVSREKKERFSLILESASTNQTSMYLCASSFAGSQPQHFGDGTRLSIL.